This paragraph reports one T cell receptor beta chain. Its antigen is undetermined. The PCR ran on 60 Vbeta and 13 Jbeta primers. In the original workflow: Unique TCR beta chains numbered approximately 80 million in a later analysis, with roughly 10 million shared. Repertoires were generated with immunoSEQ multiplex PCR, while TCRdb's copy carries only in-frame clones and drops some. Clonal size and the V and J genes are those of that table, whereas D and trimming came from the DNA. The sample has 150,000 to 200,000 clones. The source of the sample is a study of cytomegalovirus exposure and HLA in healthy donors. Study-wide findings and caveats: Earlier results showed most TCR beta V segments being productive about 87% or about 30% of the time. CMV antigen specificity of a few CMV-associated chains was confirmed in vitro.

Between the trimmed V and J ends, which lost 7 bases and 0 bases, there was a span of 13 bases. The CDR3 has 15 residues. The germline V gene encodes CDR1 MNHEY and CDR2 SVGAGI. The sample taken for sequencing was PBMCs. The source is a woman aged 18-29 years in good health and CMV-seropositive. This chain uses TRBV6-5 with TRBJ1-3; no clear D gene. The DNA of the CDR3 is TGTGCCAGCACTCTTTCTCCGAGCTCTGGAAACACCATATATTTT. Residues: CASTLSPSSGNTIYF.